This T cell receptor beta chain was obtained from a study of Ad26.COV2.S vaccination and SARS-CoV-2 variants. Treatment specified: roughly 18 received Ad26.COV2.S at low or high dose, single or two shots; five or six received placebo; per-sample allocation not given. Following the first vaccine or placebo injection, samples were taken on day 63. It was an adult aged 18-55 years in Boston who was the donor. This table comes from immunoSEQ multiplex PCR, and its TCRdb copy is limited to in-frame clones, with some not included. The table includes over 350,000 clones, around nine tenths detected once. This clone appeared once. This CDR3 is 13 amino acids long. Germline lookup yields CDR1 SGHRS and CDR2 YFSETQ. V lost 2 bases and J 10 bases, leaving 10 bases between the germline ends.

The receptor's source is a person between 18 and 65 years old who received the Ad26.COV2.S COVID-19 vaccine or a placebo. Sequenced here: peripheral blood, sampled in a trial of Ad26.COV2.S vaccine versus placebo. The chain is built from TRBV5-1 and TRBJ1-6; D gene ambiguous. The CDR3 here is CASSFASDSPLHF. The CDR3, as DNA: TGCGCCAGCAGCTTCGCCAGTGACTCACCCCTCCACTTT.